This TCR beta chain was recorded in a study of OX40 agonist ivuxolimab in advanced cancers. Study-level background: Ivuxolimab was a fully human IgG2 agonistic monoclonal antibody targeting the costimulatory receptor OX40 (CD134). Of the approximately 54 dose-escalation patients, hepatocellular carcinoma was present in roughly 19, melanoma in approximately 15, renal cell carcinoma in 9 and head and neck cancer in 9. Intravenous ivuxolimab was administered to patients every 2 weeks at six dose levels: 0.01, 0.1, 0.3, 1.5, 3 and 10 mg/kg. Prior anti-PD-1, anti-PD-L1 or anti-CTLA-4 therapy was permitted, and checkpoint inhibitors had been received by roughly 40% of dose-escalation patients. Partial responses were achieved by three dose-escalation patients, of whom one had hepatocellular carcinoma and two had cutaneous melanoma. The dose-escalation cohort was almost 85% male with a mean age of roughly 60 years, ranging from roughly 20 to 80. The purpose of peripheral TCRbeta sequencing was to test whether ivuxolimab changed TCR sequence diversity and led to clonal T-cell expansion. The paper describes the monotherapy dose-escalation part (N of about 52 patients) of the phase I trial of ivuxolimab. The investigation overall reported the following: After ivuxolimab, more expanded clones were found on average in CD8+ T cells than in CD4+ T cells. In the 0.1-3.0 mg/kg groups, partial responders had among the lowest normalized peripheral clonal expansion, particularly in CD8+ T cells. Antigen specificity was not determined for the clonally expanded peripheral T cells. Low levels of normalized T-cell clonal expansion were also shown by some nonresponding patients. Clonal expansion of both CD4+ and CD8+ blood T cells was observed from baseline to week 6 at doses 0.1 to 3.0 mg/kg.

The trial excluded patients who had a history of autoimmune disease or who were on systemic immunosuppression. In every dose cohort, peripheral blood was drawn for TCR sequencing at baseline, cycle 4 day 1, and cycle 7 day 1. Samples were obtained from an open-label, multicenter, first-in-human phase I dose-escalation trial of ivuxolimab. Adults with locally advanced or metastatic head and neck squamous cell, hepatocellular, melanoma or renal cell carcinoma were enrolled in the trial. Before TCR sequencing, CD4+ and CD8+ T cells were separately sorted from peripheral blood. As for this clone: It lacks a known antigen. No much larger clone is present one base from it, and per-base qualities are unavailable.

For sequencing of the TCRbeta CDR3 region, genomic DNA was extracted from the sorted cells. TCRbeta CDR3 regions were sequenced using the immunoSEQ Assay. The table comes from immuneACCESS by way of TCRdb, which keeps in-frame sequences with V and J called. Part of the clones is missing from these tables; in studies checked, under half for an unresolved V gene and the rest for unknown reasons. Recorded for this sample are 12,000 or so clones; about four fifths of them occurred a single time. The ten largest make up under 25% of the sample. V loses 4 bases at its end and J loses 6 bases; junction bases beyond the gene matches: 4. According to the germline V gene, CDR1 reads SGHVS and CDR2 reads FNYEAQ. The CDR3 holds 14 amino acids from the cysteine to the phenylalanine. The entry retains the CDR3 DNA only, 42 bases that are in frame from base 1.

The chain couples TRBV7-6 to TRBJ2-1, with 9 bases aligning to TRBD1. The sequence was obtained from an adult with an advanced solid tumor such as melanoma, head and neck, liver or kidney cancer. The input for sequencing was CD4+ or CD8+ T cells sorted from blood, taken in a trial of the OX40 agonist ivuxolimab. The base sequence is TGTGCCAGCAGCTCGTGGGACAGGGTCAATGAGCAGTTCTTC. The encoded protein is CASSSWDRVNEQFF.